These 11 T cell receptor beta chains were all obtained from the same sample, sequenced in a study of T cell responses to AZD1222 COVID-19 vaccine. Assay used: immunoSEQ multiplex PCR; TCRdb lists only in-frame clones, some missing. The repertoire includes approximately 200,000 clones, approximately 90% of them detected once, and 3% to 3.5% sits in the top ten. This material consisted of peripheral blood, taken 28 days after the second AZD1222 dose. Receptors were obtained from an adult who received the AZD1222 COVID-19 vaccine.

The chain is built from TRBV4-1 and TRBJ2-7; 7 bases align to TRBD2. Looked up from germline, CDR1 is MGHRA and CDR2 is YSYEKL. V lost 1 base, J lost 1 base, and 7 bases stayed unmatched. CDR3 length: 16 residues. CDR3 nucleotides: TGCGCCAGCAGCCAAGGTAGGGGCGGGGGTTCCTACGAGCAGTACTTC. This encodes CASSQGRGGGSYEQYF.

The J gene is TRBJ1-1, the V gene TRBV2, with D hard to call. The CDR3 length is 12 residues. The V gene lost 5 bases and the J gene lost 3 bases, with 7 bases spanning the gap. From germline, CDR1 is SNHLY and CDR2 FYNNEI. CDR3 region: CASSRRDTEAFF. Written as DNA, the CDR3 is TGTGCCAGCAGTCGACGAGACACTGAAGCTTTCTTT.

The gene calls are TRBV13 and TRBJ2-1; possibly TRBD1 or TRBD2 for D (5 bases each). Germline CDR1 PRHDT, CDR2 FYEKMQ (reference sequence). The V and J ends lost 5 bases and 0 bases respectively, with 23 bases between them. The CDR3 contains 19 residues. This CDR3 reads CASSTRQRADIFSYNEQFF. CDR3 coding DNA: TGTGCCAGCAGCACCCGACAGAGGGCCGATATCTTCTCCTACAATGAGCAGTTCTTC. The whole variable domain, filled in from reference TRBV13 and TRBJ2-1, reads AAGVIQSPRHLIKEKRETATLKCYPIPRHDTVYWYQQGPGQDPQFLISFYEKMQSDKGSIPDRFSAQQFSDYHSELNMSSLELGDSALYFCASSTRQRADIFSYNEQFFGPGTRLTVL.

The genes are TRBV21-1 and TRBJ2-3; the D segment call TRBD2 is taken from the table without a DNA check. TRBV21-1 is listed as a pseudogene. The CDR3 extends over 17 amino acids. DNA for the CDR3: TGTGCCAGCAGCACAACTCTTAGCGGGAACGTCACAGATACGCAGTATTTT. Translating it yields CASSTTLSGNVTDTQYF.

The V gene is TRBV9, the J gene TRBJ1-3, with D tentatively TRBD1 (6 bases). Trimming stripped 2 bases from V and 0 bases from J, with 12 bases between. Germline V gene lookup returns CDR1 SGDLS and CDR2 YYNGEE. The CDR3 consists of 16 residues. The CDR3, as DNA: TGTGCCAGCAGCGTGGAAGGGGGGGTCTCTGGAAACACCATATATTTT. Translating gives CASSVEGGVSGNTIYF.

This clone appeared a few times. J is TRBJ1-1 and V is TRBV9; D is uncertain. Germline CDR1 is SGDLS and CDR2 is YYNGEE. Trimming shortened V by 4 bases and J by 6 bases, and 13 bases separated the two germline ends. The CDR3 loop spans 13 amino acids. The CDR3: CASSTRTSSEAFF. The CDR3 region has the DNA TGTGCCAGCAGCACTCGGACGTCCTCTGAAGCTTTCTTT.

This clone has a handful of counts. V is TRBV6-5 and J is TRBJ2-7; D is unclear. Per germline, CDR1 MNHEY and CDR2 SVGAGI. V was trimmed by 7 bases and J by 2 bases, leaving 6 bases between them. This CDR3 comprises 11 residues. Here the CDR3 reads CASKTAYEQYF. The CDR3 region has the DNA TGTGCCAGCAAGACCGCCTACGAGCAGTACTTC.

The rearrangement uses TRBV5-1 and TRBJ2-2, with unresolved D. The germline V gene encodes CDR1 SGHRS and CDR2 YFSETQ. Trimming pared 2 bases from V and 8 bases from J, leaving 13 bases between. The CDR3 contains 14 residues. CDR3 protein: CASSLEGLLGELFF. The CDR3 DNA reads TGCGCCAGCAGCTTAGAAGGTTTATTGGGGGAGCTGTTTTTT.

The chain carries TRBV2 and TRBJ1-2; D gene uncertain. Germline-derived CDR1 and CDR2 are SNHLY and FYNNEI. V lost 8 bases, J lost 5 bases, and 12 bases lay in between. CDR3 length equals 12 residues. The CDR3 sequence is CASQLERYGYTF. CDR3 DNA: TGTGCCAGCCAATTGGAGAGGTATGGCTACACCTTC.

The chain has TRBV30 and TRBJ2-7; TRBD2 matches 7 bases. The CDR3 runs 15 residues. Losses at the gene ends were 2 bases for V and 0 bases for J; bases not matched to a gene: 7. Germline CDR1 and CDR2: GTSNPN and SVGIG (reference sequence). Here the CDR3 reads CAWSLLSGYSYEQYF. The CDR3 region has the DNA TGTGCCTGGAGTTTACTTAGCGGGTACTCCTACGAGCAGTACTTC.

The rearrangement links TRBV11-2 to TRBJ2-7; the match to TRBD2 covers 11 bases. This CDR3 comprises 15 residues. Germline CDR1 SGHAT, CDR2 FQNNGV. V lost 5 bases and J lost 0; bases outside the gene matches: 3. The CDR3 reads CASSRLAGNSYEQYF. CDR3 DNA sequence: TGTGCCAGCAGCCGACTAGCGGGAAACTCCTACGAGCAGTACTTC.